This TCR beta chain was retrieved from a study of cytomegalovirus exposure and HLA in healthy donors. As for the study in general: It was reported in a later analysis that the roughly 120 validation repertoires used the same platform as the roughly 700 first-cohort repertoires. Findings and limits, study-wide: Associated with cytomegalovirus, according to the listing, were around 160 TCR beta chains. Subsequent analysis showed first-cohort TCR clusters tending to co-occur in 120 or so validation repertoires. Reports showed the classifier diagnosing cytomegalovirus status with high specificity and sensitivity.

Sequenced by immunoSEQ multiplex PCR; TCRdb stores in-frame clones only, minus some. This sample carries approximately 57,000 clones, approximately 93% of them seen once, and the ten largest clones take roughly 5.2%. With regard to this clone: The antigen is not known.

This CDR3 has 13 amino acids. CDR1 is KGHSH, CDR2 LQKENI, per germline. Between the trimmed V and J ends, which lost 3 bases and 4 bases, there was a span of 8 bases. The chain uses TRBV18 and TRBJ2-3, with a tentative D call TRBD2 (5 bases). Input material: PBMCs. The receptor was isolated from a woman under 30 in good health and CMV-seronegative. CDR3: CASSPLRADTQYF. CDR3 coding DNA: TGTGCCAGCTCACCTTTGAGGGCAGATACGCAGTATTTT.